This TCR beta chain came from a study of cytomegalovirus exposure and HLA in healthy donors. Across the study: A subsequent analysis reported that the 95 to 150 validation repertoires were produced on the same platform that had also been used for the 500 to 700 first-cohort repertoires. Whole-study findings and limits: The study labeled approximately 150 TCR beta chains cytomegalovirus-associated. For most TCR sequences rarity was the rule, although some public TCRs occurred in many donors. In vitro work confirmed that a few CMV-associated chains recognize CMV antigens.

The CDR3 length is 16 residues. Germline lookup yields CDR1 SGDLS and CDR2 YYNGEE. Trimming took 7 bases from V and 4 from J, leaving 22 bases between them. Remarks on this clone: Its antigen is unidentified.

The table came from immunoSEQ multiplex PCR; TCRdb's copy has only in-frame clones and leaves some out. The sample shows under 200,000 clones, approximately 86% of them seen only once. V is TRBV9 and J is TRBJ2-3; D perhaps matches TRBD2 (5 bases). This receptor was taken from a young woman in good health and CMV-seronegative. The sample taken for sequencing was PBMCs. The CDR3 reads CASQRGISIYPDTQYF. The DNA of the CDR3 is TGTGCCAGCCAGCGAGGGATATCTATTTACCCAGATACGCAGTATTTT.